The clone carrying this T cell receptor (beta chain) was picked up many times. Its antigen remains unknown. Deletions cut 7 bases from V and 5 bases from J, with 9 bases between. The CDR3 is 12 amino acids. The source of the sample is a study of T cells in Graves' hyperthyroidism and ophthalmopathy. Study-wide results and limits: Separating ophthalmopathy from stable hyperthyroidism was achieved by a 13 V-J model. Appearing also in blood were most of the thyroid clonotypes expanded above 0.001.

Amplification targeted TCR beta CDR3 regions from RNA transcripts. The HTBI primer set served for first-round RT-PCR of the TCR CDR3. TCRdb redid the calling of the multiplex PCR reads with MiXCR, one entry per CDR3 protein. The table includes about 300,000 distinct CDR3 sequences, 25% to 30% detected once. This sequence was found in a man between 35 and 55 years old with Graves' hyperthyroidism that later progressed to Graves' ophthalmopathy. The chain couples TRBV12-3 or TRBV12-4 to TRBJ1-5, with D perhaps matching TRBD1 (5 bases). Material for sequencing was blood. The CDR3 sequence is CASNQGYQPQHF. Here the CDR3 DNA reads TGTGCCAGCAACCAGGGTTATCAGCCCCAGCATTTT.